The rows below give T cell receptor beta chains drawn from one sample of a study of blood T cell repertoires in COVID-19. Sequencing used immunoSEQ multiplex PCR; TCRdb keeps in-frame clones, though not all of them. The profile shows tens of thousands of clones, roughly 92% of them singletons. Input material: peripheral blood. All receptors come from a woman aged 55-75 years with active COVID-19. CDR3s include the opening cysteine and the closing phenylalanine or tryptophan. A D gene is named only where the DNA matches it firmly. Clone size is shown for a subset of rows, as once, few, many or a class of expanded clone.

cdr3_length | d_call | clone_size | j_call | v_call | cdr3_aa | cdr3_nt
16 | TRBD1 | . | TRBJ1-5 | TRBV19 | CASSRTGTVDNQPQHF | TGTGCCAGTAGTAGGACCGGGACAGTGGACAATCAGCCCCAGCATTTT
16 | TRBD2 | . | TRBJ2-1 | TRBV15 | CATSRDRASGRDEQFF | TGTGCCACCAGCAGAGATAGGGCTAGCGGGAGAGATGAGCAGTTCTTC
15 | TRBD2 | . | TRBJ2-3 | TRBV29-1 | CSVEGGRGHTDTQYF | TGCAGCGTTGAAGGGGGGAGGGGTCACACAGATACGCAGTATTTT
15 | TRBD1 | . | TRBJ2-7 | TRBV5-1 | CASSSTGGSSYEQYF | TGCGCCAGCAGCTCGACAGGGGGAAGCTCCTACGAGCAGTACTTC
15 | . | few | TRBJ1-1 | TRBV10-3 | CAIRLQGFLNTEAFF | TGTGCCATCAGACTTCAGGGGTTCTTGAACACTGAAGCTTTCTTT
12 | . | . | TRBJ1-4 | TRBV2 | CASSERDEKLFF | TGTGCCAGCAGTGAGAGGGATGAAAAACTGTTTTTT
15 | TRBD1 | . | TRBJ1-4 | TRBV5-1 | CASSVSGTGNEKLFF | TGCGCCAGCTCCGTATCCGGGACAGGGAATGAAAAACTGTTTTTT
14 | TRBD1 | . | TRBJ1-3 | TRBV5-1 | CASGTGDTGNTIYF | TGCGCCAGCGGAACAGGGGATACTGGAAACACCATATATTTT
13 | TRBD2 | . | TRBJ2-1 | TRBV5-6 | CASSTGTTNEQFF | TGTGCCAGCAGCACCGGGACTACGAATGAGCAGTTCTTC
14 | . | . | TRBJ2-3 | TRBV4-2 | CASSQRTPTDTQYF | TGTGCCAGCAGCCAACGAACTCCCACAGATACGCAGTATTTT
14 | . | once | TRBJ1-5 | TRBV7-9 | CASSPGGGNQPQHF | TGTGCCAGCAGCCCCGGGGGGGGCAATCAGCCCCAGCATTTT
13 | . | . | TRBJ2-7 | TRBV5-1 | CASSPGQIDEQYF | TGCGCCAGCAGCCCTGGACAGATCGACGAGCAGTACTTC
14 | . | . | TRBJ1-5 | TRBV4-1 | CASSLPGDNQPQHF | TGCGCCAGCAGCCTTCCAGGGGACAATCAGCCCCAGCATTTT
16 | TRBD2 | . | TRBJ2-7 | TRBV5-1 | CASSLAPSGSSYEQYF | TGCGCCAGCAGCTTGGCCCCTAGCGGGAGTTCCTACGAGCAGTACTTC
15 | TRBD1 | . | TRBJ2-1 | TRBV28 | CASSFGGQGFNEQFF | TGTGCCAGCAGTTTTGGGGGACAGGGGTTTAATGAGCAGTTCTTC
16 | . | . | TRBJ1-2 | TRBV11-2 | CASSPIRDTFSYGYTF | TGTGCCAGCAGCCCGATCCGGGACACCTTCTCGTATGGCTACACCTTC
16 | . | . | TRBJ2-1 | TRBV27 | CASTYLSGLTYNEQFF | TGTGCCAGCACCTACTTAAGCGGATTAACCTACAATGAGCAGTTCTTC
18 | TRBD1 | . | TRBJ2-1 | TRBV24-1 | CATSDSGTGGNSYNEQFF | TGTGCCACCAGTGATAGCGGGACAGGGGGAAATTCCTACAATGAGCAGTTCTTC
13 | . | . | TRBJ1-5 | TRBV6-5 | CASTSEGRQPQHF | TGTGCCAGCACCAGCGAGGGAAGGCAGCCCCAGCATTTT
15 | TRBD1 | . | TRBJ2-1 | TRBV19 | CASSIDRGIVNEQFF | TGTGCCAGTAGTATCGACAGGGGAATCGTTAATGAGCAGTTCTTC
15 | TRBD1 | . | TRBJ2-3 | TRBV5-1 | CASSSGTGVTDTQYF | TGCGCCAGCAGCTCAGGGACAGGGGTGACAGATACGCAGTATTTT
15 | TRBD1 | . | TRBJ2-7 | TRBV7-2 | CASSLAGTGGYEQYF | TGTGCCAGCAGCTTAGCAGGGACAGGGGGGTACGAGCAGTACTTC
15 | . | . | TRBJ2-1 | TRBV6-5 | CASSPLAFTYNEQFF | TGTGCCAGCAGTCCACTAGCCTTTACCTACAATGAGCAGTTCTTC
14 | TRBD1 | few | TRBJ2-7 | TRBV19 | CASAGTGAFGEQYF | TGTGCCAGCGCGGGGACAGGAGCTTTCGGCGAGCAGTACTTC
15 | TRBD1 | . | TRBJ1-2 | TRBV19 | CASSMSGQGPYGYTF | TGTGCCAGTAGTATGTCGGGACAGGGACCTTATGGCTACACCTTC
15 | . | . | TRBJ1-1 | TRBV5-1 | CASSSQSVVNTEAFF | TGCGCCAGCAGCTCTCAATCGGTGGTTAACACTGAAGCTTTCTTT
14 | . | . | TRBJ1-4 | TRBV9 | CASSQTGSNEKLFF | TGTGCCAGCAGCCAAACAGGGTCTAATGAAAAACTGTTTTTT
14 | TRBD2 | few | TRBJ2-3 | TRBV3-1/TRBV3-2 | CASTPGGMGDTQYF | TGTGCCAGCACCCCGGGGGGAATGGGGGATACGCAGTATTTT
16 | TRBD1 | . | TRBJ2-5 | TRBV5-6 | CASSLADRGHRETQYF | TGTGCCAGCAGCTTGGCGGACAGGGGGCATCGAGAGACCCAGTACTTC